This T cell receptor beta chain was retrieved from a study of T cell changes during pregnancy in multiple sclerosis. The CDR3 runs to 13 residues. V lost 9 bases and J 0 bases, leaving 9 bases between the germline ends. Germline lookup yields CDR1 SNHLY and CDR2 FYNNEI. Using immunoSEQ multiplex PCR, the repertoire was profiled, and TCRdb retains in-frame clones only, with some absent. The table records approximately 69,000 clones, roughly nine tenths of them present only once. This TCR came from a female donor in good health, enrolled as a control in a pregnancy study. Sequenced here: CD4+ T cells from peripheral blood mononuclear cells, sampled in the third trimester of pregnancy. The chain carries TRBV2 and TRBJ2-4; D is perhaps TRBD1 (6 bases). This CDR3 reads CASTGLAKNIQYF. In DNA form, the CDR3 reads TGTGCCAGTACAGGGTTAGCCAAAAACATTCAGTACTTC.